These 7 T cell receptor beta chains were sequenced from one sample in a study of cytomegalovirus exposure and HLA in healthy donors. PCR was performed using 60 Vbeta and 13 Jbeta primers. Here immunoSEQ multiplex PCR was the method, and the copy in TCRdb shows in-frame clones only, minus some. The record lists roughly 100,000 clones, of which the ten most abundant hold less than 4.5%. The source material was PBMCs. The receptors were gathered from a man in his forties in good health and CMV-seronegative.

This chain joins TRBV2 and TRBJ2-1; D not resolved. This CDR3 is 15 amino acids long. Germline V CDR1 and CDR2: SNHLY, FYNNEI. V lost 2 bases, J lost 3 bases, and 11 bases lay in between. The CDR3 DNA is TGTGCCAGCAGTGAATCTAATAGTTACTACAATGAGCAGTTCTTC. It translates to CASSESNSYYNEQFF.

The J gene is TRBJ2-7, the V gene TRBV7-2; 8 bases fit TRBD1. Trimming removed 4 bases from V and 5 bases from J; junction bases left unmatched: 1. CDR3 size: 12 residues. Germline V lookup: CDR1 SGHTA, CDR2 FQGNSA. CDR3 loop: CASSSTGDEQYF. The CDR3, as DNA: TGTGCCAGCAGCTCGACAGGGGACGAGCAGTACTTC.

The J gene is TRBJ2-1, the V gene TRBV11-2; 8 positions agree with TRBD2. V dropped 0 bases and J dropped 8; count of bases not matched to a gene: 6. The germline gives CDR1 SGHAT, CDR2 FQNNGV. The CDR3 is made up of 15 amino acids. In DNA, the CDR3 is TGTGCCAGCAGCTTAGATTTTAGCGGGAAGGATGAGCAGTTCTTC. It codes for CASSLDFSGKDEQFF.

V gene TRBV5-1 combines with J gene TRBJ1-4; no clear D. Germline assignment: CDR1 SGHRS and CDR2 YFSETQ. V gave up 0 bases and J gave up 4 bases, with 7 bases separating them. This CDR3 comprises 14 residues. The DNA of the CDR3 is TGCGCCAGCAGCTTGGGGCAGGATAATGAAAAACTGTTTTTT. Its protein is CASSLGQDNEKLFF.

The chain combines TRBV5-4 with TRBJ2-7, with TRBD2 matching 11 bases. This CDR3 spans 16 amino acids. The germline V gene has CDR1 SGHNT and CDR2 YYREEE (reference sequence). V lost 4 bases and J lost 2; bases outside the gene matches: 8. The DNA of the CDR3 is TGTGCCAGCAGCCCCTCACTAGCGGGAGCGACCTACGAGCAGTACTTC. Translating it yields CASSPSLAGATYEQYF.

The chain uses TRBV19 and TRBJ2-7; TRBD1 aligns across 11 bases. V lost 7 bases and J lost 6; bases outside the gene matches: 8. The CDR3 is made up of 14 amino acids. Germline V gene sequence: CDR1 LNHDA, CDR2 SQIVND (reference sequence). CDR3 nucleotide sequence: TGTGCCAGTACGCCGGGACAGGGGGGTAGCGAGCAGTACTTC. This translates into CASTPGQGGSEQYF.

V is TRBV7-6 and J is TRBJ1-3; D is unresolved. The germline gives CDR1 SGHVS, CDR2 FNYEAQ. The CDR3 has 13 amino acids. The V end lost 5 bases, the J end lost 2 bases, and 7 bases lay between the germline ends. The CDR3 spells CASSLQAGNTIYF. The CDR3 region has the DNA TGTGCCAGCAGCCTCCAGGCTGGAAACACCATATATTTT.